Detailed here is one TCR beta chain. Its specific antigen is unknown. No base qualities exist here, and no much larger clone lies one base off it. This entry is derived from a study of blood T cell repertoires in COVID-19 (TCRdb year 2020). For the wider study: Samples from collaborators originated in the United States, Italy and Spain and spanned both the acute and convalescent phases of COVID-19. Deeply sampled blood TCRbeta repertoires from subjects exposed to, actively infected with, or recovered from COVID-19 were included in the dataset. The repertoires were made available in a free public database intended to serve as a resource for research on the immune response to SARS-CoV-2. The sample metadata nearly always contained a de-identified subject ID, COVID-19 status, age in years and sex. The prospective study material was composed of cDNA or gDNA derived from T cells, B-cell-depleted T cells, or PBMCs. Where HLA class I and class II types were available, the types were taken from metadata supplied by the sample provider, not from assay-based typing. The samples were drawn from two sources: the first 160 participants of the ongoing ImmuneRACE study, and 1,200 or so subjects contributed by 6 global collaborators.

Spanning cysteine to phenylalanine, the CDR3 consists of 13 amino acids. CDR3 DNA only is kept here, 39 bases in frame from base 1. The germline V gene (reference sequence) sets CDR1 to GTSNPN and CDR2 to SVGIG. V is cut by 3 bases and J by 1 base, and the space between the germline ends is 9 bases. Enrolling through a virtual design, the prospective study's participants ranged in age from roughly 18 to 100 years and lived across 20 to 25 United States geographic areas. Cohort assignment in the prospective study relied on participant-reported clinical history from a screening survey and a study questionnaire. Recovered participants in ImmuneRACE Cohort 3 were defined by two consecutive negative NP/OP PCR tests, clearance by a healthcare professional, or resolution of symptoms. Mobile phlebotomists in the prospective study collected whole blood, serum and a nasopharyngeal or oropharyngeal swab from every participant. Additional blood draws and questionnaires over a 2-month period could optionally be provided by prospective study participants. Before DNA extraction, prospective study blood samples were shipped either frozen or at room temperature.

The immunoSEQ Assay, a bias-controlled multiplex PCR, was used to amplify TCRbeta CDR3 regions from genomic DNA. Per the source publication's procedure: The number of nucleated cells in each sample was estimated by amplification of reference gene primers within the assay. To quantify the absolute abundance of each unique TCRbeta CDR3 rearrangement, sequence reads were collapsed and filtered. Productive Simpson clonality was computed per sample as the square root of Simpson's diversity index over productive rearrangements. The source is immuneACCESS, and TCRdb retained only in-frame sequences with V and J called. Part of the clones is not carried over; for the studies checked, unresolved V genes explain less than half of this, and the remainder is unexplained. V, J and clone size were drawn from that table, and D and trimming were deduced from the DNA. The sample records a few hundred thousand clones, around 90% of which are singletons. Around 1.2% of the sample is taken by the ten largest.

What the work shows at the level of the full study, not this receptor alone: The amount of clinical and demographic metadata varied by source and participant and was provided uncurated.

This receptor was identified in a woman aged 18-29 years who had recovered from COVID-19. Sequencing was carried out using PBMCs or T cells enriched from blood (not recorded which). The chain uses TRBV30 and TRBJ1-1; the D gene remains uncertain. The nucleotides are TGTGCCTGGAGCACCGGGAAGAACACTGAAGCTTTCTTT. Translated, this gives CAWSTGKNTEAFF.